This T cell receptor beta chain was documented in a study of cytomegalovirus exposure and HLA in healthy donors. The CDR3 has 16 residues. J gave up 4 bases and V 0 bases, and 7 bases lay outside the gene matches. Germline V gene data show CDR1 as SGDLS and CDR2 as YYNGEE. Primers included in the PCR were 60 Vbeta and 13 Jbeta primers. The protocol was immunoSEQ multiplex PCR, while the TCRdb copy is restricted to in-frame clones and leaves out a portion. The sample shows 150,000 to 200,000 clones, 86% of them seen only once. The rearrangement uses TRBV9 and TRBJ2-1; TRBD2 matches 7 bases. The sample taken for sequencing was PBMCs. This receptor was identified in a young woman in good health and CMV-seronegative. CDR3 sequence: CASSVGGLADYNEQFF. In DNA form, the CDR3 reads TGTGCCAGCAGCGTAGGTGGGCTAGCGGATTACAATGAGCAGTTCTTC.